Included here is one T cell receptor (beta chain) sequence, with context. This record belongs to a study of blood T cell repertoires in COVID-19. The wider study: The cDNA or gDNA used as material had been derived from T cells, B-cell-depleted T cells, or PBMCs.

Individuals drawn from some 25 US areas were roughly 18 to 89 years old. Participants' own reports of clinical history determined their cohort assignment. In the authors' methods: Estimation of nucleated cell counts relied on the amplification of reference gene primers. The repertoire was sequenced with immunoSEQ multiplex PCR; TCRdb's copy has only in-frame clones and lacks some. Clone size and V and J calls were adopted from that table, with D and trimming inferred from the DNA. This repertoire shows hundreds of thousands of clones, around 90% found once; its top ten account for approximately 6%. The V segment lost 0 bases and the J segment 3 bases; nucleotides outside the gene matches: 6. This CDR3 contains 16 residues. Germline CDR1 reads SGHRS; CDR2 reads YFSETQ.

The sequence was collected from a middle-aged woman who had recovered from COVID-19. The chain combines TRBV5-1 with TRBJ2-3; 8 positions match TRBD2. The sample consisted of PBMCs or T cells enriched from blood (not recorded which). CDR3 nucleotides: TGCGCCAGCAGCTTGGCGGCGGGAGGTCGGACAGATACGCAGTATTTT. Amino acids: CASSLAAGGRTDTQYF.